The 3 T cell receptor beta chains presented below share a single source sample, sequenced in a study of CD8 T cells in ankylosing spondylitis. TCRdb ran MiXCR on the 5' RACE reads and lists one entry per CDR3 protein. The sample shows approximately 92,000 distinct CDR3 sequences, roughly 9.6% of them seen only once. Sequenced sample: blood, either unsorted or a sorted T cell fraction (not recorded which). The receptors here all came from a male donor with ankylosing spondylitis or in good health (not recorded which).

This clonotype was found many times. The J gene is TRBJ2-2, the V gene TRBV5-1, with D perhaps TRBD1 (5 bases). Looked up from germline, CDR1 is SGHRS and CDR2 is YFSETQ. Trimming stripped 6 bases from V and 0 bases from J, with 15 bases between. The CDR3 runs to 16 residues. CDR3 in DNA: TGCGCCAGCAATCTCCTGGCAGGGTCGAACACCGGGGAGCTGTTTTTT. It is translated as CASNLLAGSNTGELFF.

This clonotype occurred many times. The chain couples TRBV29-1 to TRBJ2-5; tentative D call: TRBD1 (5 bases). Germline assignment: CDR1 SQVTM and CDR2 ANQGSEA. CDR3 length: 16 amino acids. Between the trimmed V and J ends, which lost 3 bases and 0 bases, there was a span of 17 bases. The CDR3: CSVDGGATDNQETQYF. The DNA of the CDR3 is TGCAGCGTTGATGGCGGTGCGACAGATAACCAAGAGACCCAGTACTTC. The full variable domain, its missing parts supplied by reference TRBV29-1 and TRBJ2-5, is SAVISQKPSRDICQRGTSLTIQCQVDSQVTMMFWYRQQPGQSLTLIATANQGSEATYESGFVIDKFPISRPNLTFSTLTVSNMSPEDSSIYLCSVDGGATDNQETQYFGPGTRLLVL.

This clonotype was seen at least ten times. The J gene is TRBJ1-5, the V gene TRBV6-5; D not certain. The CDR3 covers 14 residues. Germline values: CDR1 MNHEY, CDR2 SVGAGI. Deletions cut 1 base from V and 6 bases from J, with 10 bases between. CDR3 in amino acids: CASSYYQSGQPQHF. CDR3 coding DNA: TGTGCCAGCAGTTACTATCAATCTGGTCAGCCCCAGCATTTT.